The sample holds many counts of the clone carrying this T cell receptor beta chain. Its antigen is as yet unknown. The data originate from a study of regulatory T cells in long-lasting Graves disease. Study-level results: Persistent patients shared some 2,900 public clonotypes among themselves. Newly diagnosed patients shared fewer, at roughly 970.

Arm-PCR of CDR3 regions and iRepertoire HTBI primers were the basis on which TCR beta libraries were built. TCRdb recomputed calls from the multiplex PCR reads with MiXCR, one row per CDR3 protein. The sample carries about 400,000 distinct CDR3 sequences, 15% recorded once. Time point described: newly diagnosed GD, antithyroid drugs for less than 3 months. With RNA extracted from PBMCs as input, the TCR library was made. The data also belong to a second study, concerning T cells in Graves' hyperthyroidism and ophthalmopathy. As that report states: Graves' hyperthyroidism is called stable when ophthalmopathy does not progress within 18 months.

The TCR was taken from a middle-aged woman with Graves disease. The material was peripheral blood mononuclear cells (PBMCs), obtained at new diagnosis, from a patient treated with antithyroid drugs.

CDR3 region: CASAYYEQYF. CDR3 nucleotide sequence: TGTGCCAGCGCTTACTACGAGCAGTACTTC. The gene calls are TRBV6-1 and TRBJ2-7, with D unclear. CDR1 MNHNS and CDR2 SASEGT come from the germline V gene. Trimming left V 8 bases short and J 3 bases short, with 5 bases between. This CDR3 is built from 10 residues.